This TCR beta chain originates from a study of T and B cells in COVID-19 patients. Looking at the study overall: Blood was sampled from COVID-19 patients who were either actively infected or recovered. Findings of the study overall: Clonality of TRB repertoires was high in active COVID-19; recovery brought above-healthy diversity and richness.

From blood, about 220-500 ng of genomic DNA served as TRB template. Multiplex PCR with BIOMED2 TRB-A/B primer pools amplified TRB rearrangements. One entry per CDR3 protein results from TCRdb running MiXCR on the multiplex PCR reads. The table shows roughly 12,000 distinct CDR3 sequences, with under 35% occurring only once. This clonotype was counted once. As yet, its antigen is unknown. Per germline, CDR1 GTSNPN and CDR2 SVGIG (reference sequence). V lost 5 bases to trimming and J lost 7 bases; unmatched junction nucleotides: 10. The CDR3 is 13 amino acids. The sample taken for sequencing was blood. The clonotype was recovered from a human donor who had recovered from COVID-19. This chain joins TRBV30 and TRBJ1-1; TRBD1 matches 7 bases. The CDR3 is CAWVNRGRIEAFF. DNA of the CDR3: TGTGCCTGGGTAAACAGGGGAAGGATTGAAGCTTTCTTT.